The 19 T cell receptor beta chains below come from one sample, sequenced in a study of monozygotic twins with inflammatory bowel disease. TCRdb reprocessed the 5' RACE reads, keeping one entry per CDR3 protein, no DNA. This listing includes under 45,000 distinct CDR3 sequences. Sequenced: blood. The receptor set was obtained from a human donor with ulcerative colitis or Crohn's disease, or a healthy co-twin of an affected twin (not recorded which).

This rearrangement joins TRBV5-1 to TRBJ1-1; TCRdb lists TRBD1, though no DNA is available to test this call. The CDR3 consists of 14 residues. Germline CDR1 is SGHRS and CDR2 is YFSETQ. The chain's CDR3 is CASSWGGQIDEAFF.

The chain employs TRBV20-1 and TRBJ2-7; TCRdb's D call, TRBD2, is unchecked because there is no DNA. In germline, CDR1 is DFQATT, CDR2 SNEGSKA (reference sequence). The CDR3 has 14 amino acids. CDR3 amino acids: CSARASGGTYEQYF.

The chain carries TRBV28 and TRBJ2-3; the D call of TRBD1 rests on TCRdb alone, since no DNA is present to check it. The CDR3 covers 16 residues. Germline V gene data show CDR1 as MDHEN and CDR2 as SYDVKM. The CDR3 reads CASSALGDRGSDTQYF.

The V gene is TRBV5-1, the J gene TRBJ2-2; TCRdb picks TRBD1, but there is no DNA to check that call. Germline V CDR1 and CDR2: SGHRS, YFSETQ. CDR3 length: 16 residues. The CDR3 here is CASSPGPGESAGELFF.

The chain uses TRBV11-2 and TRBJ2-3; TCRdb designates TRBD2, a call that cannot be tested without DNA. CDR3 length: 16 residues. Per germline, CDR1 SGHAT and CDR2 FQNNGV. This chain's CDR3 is CASSRSGGTGTDTQYF.

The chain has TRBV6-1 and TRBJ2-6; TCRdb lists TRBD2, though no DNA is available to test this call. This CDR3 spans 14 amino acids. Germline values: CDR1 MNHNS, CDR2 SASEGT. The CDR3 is CTSRPAYTPSVLTF.

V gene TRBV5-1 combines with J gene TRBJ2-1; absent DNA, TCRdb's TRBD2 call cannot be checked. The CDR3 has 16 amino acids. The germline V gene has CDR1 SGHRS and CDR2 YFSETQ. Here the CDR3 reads CASSLAAGGPSHEQFF.

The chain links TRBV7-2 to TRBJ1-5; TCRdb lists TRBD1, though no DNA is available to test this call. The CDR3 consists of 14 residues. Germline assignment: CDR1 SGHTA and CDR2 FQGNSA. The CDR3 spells CASSQGQEYQPQHF.

This chain's CDR3 is CASTPGGPPYEQYF. The chain combines TRBV9 with TRBJ2-7; no DNA is available, so the TRBD2 call from TCRdb remains unchecked. Germline lookup yields CDR1 SGDLS and CDR2 YYNGEE. CDR3 length equals 14 residues. The full variable domain, with the rest looked up from reference TRBV9 and TRBJ2-7, is DSGVTQTPKHLITATGQRVTLRCSPRSGDLSVYWYQQSLDQGLQFLIQYYNGEERAKGNILERFSAQQFPDLHSELNLSSLELGDSALYFCASTPGGPPYEQYFGPGTRLTVT.

CDR3 region: CASSSRATLFF. The chain combines TRBV7-9 with TRBJ1-4. Germline values: CDR1 SEHNR, CDR2 FQNEAQ (reference sequence). The length of the CDR3 is 11 residues.

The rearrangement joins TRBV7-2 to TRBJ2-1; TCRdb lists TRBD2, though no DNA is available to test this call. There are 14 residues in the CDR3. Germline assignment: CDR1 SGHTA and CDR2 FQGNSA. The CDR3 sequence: CASSFPSGRGEQFF.

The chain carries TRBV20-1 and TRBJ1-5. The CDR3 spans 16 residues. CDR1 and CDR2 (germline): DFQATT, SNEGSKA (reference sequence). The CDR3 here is CSARGTDLYSNQPQHF.

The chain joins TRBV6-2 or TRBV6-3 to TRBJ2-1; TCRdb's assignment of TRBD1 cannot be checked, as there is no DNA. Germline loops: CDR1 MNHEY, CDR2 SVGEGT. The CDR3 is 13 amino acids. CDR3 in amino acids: CASSYYRGNEQFF.

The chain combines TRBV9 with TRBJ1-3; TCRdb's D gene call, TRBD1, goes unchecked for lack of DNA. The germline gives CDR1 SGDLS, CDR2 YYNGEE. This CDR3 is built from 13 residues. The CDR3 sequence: CASSPGSKDTIYF.

The CDR3 sequence: CATSRALFPLNQPQHF. J is TRBJ1-5 and V is TRBV15; TCRdb indicates TRBD1, and absent DNA this call remains unverified. In germline, CDR1 is LNHNV, CDR2 YYDKDF (reference sequence). The CDR3 runs 16 residues.

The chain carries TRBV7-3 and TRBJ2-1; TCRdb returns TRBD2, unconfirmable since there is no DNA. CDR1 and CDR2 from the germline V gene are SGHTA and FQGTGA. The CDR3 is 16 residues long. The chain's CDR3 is CASSYVRARGHNEQFF.

The CDR3 loop reads CASSSGPLPSYEQYF. J is TRBJ2-7 and V is TRBV5-1; TCRdb's D gene call, TRBD2, goes unchecked for lack of DNA. The CDR3 runs 15 residues. CDR1 is SGHRS, CDR2 YFSETQ, per germline.

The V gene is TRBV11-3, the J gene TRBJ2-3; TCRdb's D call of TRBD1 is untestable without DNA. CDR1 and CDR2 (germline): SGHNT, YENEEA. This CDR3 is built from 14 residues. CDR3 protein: CASSRRTVPDTQYF.

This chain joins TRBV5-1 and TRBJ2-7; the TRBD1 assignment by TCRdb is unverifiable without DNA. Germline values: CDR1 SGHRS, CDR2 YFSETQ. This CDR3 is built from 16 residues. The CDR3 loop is CASSLNLGQGTYEQYF.